This T cell receptor (beta chain) comes out of a study of blood T cell repertoires in COVID-19. Across the whole study: Both acute and convalescent COVID-19 samples were obtained from the United States, Italy and Spain. From T cells, B-cell-depleted T cells, or PBMCs came the material, which was cDNA or gDNA.

In the original workflow: The assay estimated nucleated cells by amplifying reference gene primers. Profiled with immunoSEQ multiplex PCR; TCRdb holds only in-frame clones, not every one. V and J calls and clone size are those listed in that table; D and trimming were worked out from the DNA. The table shows some 350,000 clones, with around 87% occurring only once. This TCR derives from a human donor in a cohort sampled during active COVID-19. Sequences were obtained from peripheral blood.

CDR3 amino acids: CASSYGRTGGHTEAFF. DNA for the CDR3: TGTGCCAGCAGTTACGGACGGACAGGGGGACACACTGAAGCTTTCTTT. This chain links TRBV6-5 with TRBJ1-1, with 10 bases fitting TRBD1. V gave up 2 bases and J gave up 3 bases; unmatched junction bases: 6. This CDR3 comprises 16 residues. Germline-derived CDR1 and CDR2 are MNHEY and SVGAGI.